These T cell receptor beta chains were read from a single sample in a study of T cell repertoires in cytomegalovirus infection. TCRdb independently ran MiXCR on the reads; one entry per CDR3 protein. Of more than 650,000 distinct CDR3 sequences detected, roughly a third appear once; the ten largest clones hold 2.5% to 3.5%. Sequencing used PBMCs. Receptor source: a human donor in good health (CMV status not recorded). Some clones in this sample may be carry-over from other donors' samples. Both conserved end residues are part of each CDR3.

V: TRBV28; CDR3: CASSLSDWKNIQYF
V: TRBV12-3/TRBV12-4; CDR3: CASSLRVGDSINEQFF
V: TRBV10-3; CDR3: CAISEPPGGGSSYEQYF
V: TRBV7-8; CDR3: CASSQRTGGSGNTIYF
V: TRBV12-3/TRBV12-4; CDR3: CASSRRRDRNSYEQYF
V: TRBV7-2; CDR3: CASSSGTERSPLHF
V: TRBV5-1; CDR3: CASSPQTSGFTDTQYF
V: TRBV7-2; CDR3: CASSSQGQGAEAFF
V: TRBV28; CDR3: CASSLAREPLASGANVLTF
V: TRBV5-3; CDR3: CASSLVTAGGQPQHF
V: TRBV4-2; CDR3: CASSQEQERVRGYTF
V: TRBV10-3; CDR3: CAISLTTGNTIYF
V: TRBV4-2; CDR3: CASSQEGQANSPLHF
V: TRBV29-1; CDR3: CSVTNAGTESYGYTF
V: TRBV6-6; CDR3: CATRGPSNEKLFF
V: TRBV7-3; CDR3: CASSLLTGSGETQYF
V: TRBV25-1; CDR3: CASSEYPDPLGNEQYF
V: TRBV6-6; CDR3: CASSENPPGPKGYEQFF
V: TRBV28; CDR3: CASSFSLRAGGHSYEQYF
V: TRBV7-2; CDR3: CASSPTGLTEGYTF
V: TRBV28; CDR3: CASRSGLAGGPRAYEQYF
V: TRBV7-9; CDR3: CDSSLARSYEQYF
V: TRBV6-1; CDR3: CASSAPAGGLSSYEQYF
V: TRBV5-6; CDR3: CASSLSPETEAFF
V: TRBV29-1; CDR3: CSVEWGGNTIYF
V: TRBV28; CDR3: CASSLAEDANTEAFF
V: TRBV6-1; CDR3: CASSGSDRGTGELFF
V: TRBV15; CDR3: CATSGPFGRPYEQYF